This TCR beta chain was obtained from a study of shared clonotypes between healthy human individuals. At the deep level, the assay was run. The data were produced by immunoSEQ multiplex PCR, yet TCRdb's version contains in-frame clones alone and is incomplete. The sample lists 2 million to 3 million clones; 80% to 95% were seen once. The CDR3 is 13 amino acids. Germline assignment: CDR1 SGHRS and CDR2 YFSETQ. V was trimmed by 4 bases and J by 2 bases, leaving 9 bases between them. This clone was seen a few times. The antigen is not known. Other DNA variants within this sample encode the same CDR3. Findings of the study overall: The sampled material consisted only of blood, and tissue repertoires are likely to differ. Across a handful of donors, naive CD4 shared 5% to 6%, naive CD8 under 4%, memory CD4 2% to 2.5%, memory CD8 0.4% to 0.5%. Rarefaction analysis demonstrated incomplete sorted-subset sequencing notwithstanding large depth.

V usage is TRBV5-1 and J usage is TRBJ1-1; D gene uncertain. The clonotype originates from a man younger than 35 in good health. Some clones in this sample may be carry-over from other donors' samples. The sequenced material came from naive CD4+ T cells from PBMCs. Regarding subset: CD45RA+ positively selected. In DNA form, the CDR3 reads TGCGCCAGCAGCCTCAGGCTTAACACTGAAGCTTTCTTT. It specifies CASSLRLNTEAFF.